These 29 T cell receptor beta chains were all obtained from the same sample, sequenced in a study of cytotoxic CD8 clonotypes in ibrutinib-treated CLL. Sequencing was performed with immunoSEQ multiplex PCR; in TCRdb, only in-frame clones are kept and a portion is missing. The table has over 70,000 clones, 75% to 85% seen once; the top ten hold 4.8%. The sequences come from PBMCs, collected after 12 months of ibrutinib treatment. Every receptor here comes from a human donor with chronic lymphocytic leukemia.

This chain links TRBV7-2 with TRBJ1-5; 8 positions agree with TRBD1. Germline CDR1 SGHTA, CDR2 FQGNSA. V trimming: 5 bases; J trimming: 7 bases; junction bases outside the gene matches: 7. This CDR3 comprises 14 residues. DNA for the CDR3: TGTGCCAGCAGCCCCCGGACAGGGCGGCAGCCCCAGCATTTT. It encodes CASSPRTGRQPQHF.

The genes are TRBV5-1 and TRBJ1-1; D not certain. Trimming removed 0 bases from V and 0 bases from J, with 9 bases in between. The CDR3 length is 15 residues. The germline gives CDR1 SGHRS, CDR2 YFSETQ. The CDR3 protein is CASSLAGSVNTEAFF. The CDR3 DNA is TGCGCCAGCAGCTTGGCCGGGAGCGTGAACACTGAAGCTTTCTTT.

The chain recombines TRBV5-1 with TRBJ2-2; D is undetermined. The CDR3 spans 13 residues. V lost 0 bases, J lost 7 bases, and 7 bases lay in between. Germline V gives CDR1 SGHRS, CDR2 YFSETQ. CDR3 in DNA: TGCGCCAGCAGCTTGGTCCGACTCGGGGAGCTGTTTTTT. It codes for CASSLVRLGELFF.

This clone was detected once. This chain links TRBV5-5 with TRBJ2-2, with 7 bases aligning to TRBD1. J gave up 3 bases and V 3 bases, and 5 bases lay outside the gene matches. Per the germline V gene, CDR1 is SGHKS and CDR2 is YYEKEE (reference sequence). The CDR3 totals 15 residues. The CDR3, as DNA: TGTGCCAGCAGCTCGGGACAGCCGGACACCGGGGAGCTGTTTTTT. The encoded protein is CASSSGQPDTGELFF. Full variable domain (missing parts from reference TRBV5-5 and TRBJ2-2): DAGVTQSPTHLIKTRGQQVTLRCSPISGHKSVSWYQQVLGQGPQFIFQYYEKEERGRGNFPDRFSARQFPNYSSELNVNALLLGDSALYLCASSSGQPDTGELFFGEGSRLTVL.

CDR3 sequence: CASSFNPPTGELFF. The CDR3 DNA reads as TGCGCCAGCAGCTTCAATCCCCCCACCGGGGAGCTGTTTTTT. The chain uses TRBV5-1 and TRBJ2-2; D ambiguous. The CDR3 extends over 14 amino acids. V was shortened by 2 bases and J by 4 bases, with 9 bases between the two germline ends. CDR1 and CDR2 (germline): SGHRS, YFSETQ.

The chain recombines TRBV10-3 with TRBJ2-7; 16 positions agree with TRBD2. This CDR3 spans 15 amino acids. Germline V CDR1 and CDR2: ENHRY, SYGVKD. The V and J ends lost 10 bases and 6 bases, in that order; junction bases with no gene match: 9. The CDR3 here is CATHGTSGRAGEQYF. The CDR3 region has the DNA TGTGCCACCCACGGGACTAGCGGGAGGGCCGGCGAGCAGTACTTC.

This CDR3 reads CASSAYGDTQYF. The CDR3 bases are TGTGCCAGCAGCGCCTACGGGGATACGCAGTATTTT. The V and J genes are TRBV7-3 and TRBJ2-3; D uncertain. The CDR3 sequence is 12 residues long. Per the germline V gene, CDR1 is SGHTA and CDR2 is FQGTGA. The germline V and J ends were trimmed by 5 bases and 6 bases, with 9 bases remaining between them. Together with reference TRBV7-3 and TRBJ2-3, the CDR3 gives the full variable domain: GAGVSQTPSNKVTEKGKYVELRCDPISGHTALYWYRQSLGQGPEFLIYFQGTGAADDSGLPNDRFFAVRPEGSVSTLKIQRTERGDSAVYLCASSAYGDTQYFGPGTRLTVL.

The CDR3 bases are TGTGCAGGGGCGGGGGGGACCCGTACGCAGTATTTT. It translates to CAGAGGTRTQYF. This rearrangement joins TRBV14 to TRBJ2-3; TRBD2 matches at 9 bases. Germline-derived CDR1 and CDR2 are SGHDN and FVKESK. The CDR3 runs to 12 residues.

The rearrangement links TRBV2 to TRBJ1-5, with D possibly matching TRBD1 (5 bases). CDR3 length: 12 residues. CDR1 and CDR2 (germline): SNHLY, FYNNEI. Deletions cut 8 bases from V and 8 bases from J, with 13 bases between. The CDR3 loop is CASGGGNKPQHF. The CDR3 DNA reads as TGTGCCAGCGGGGGAGGAAATAAGCCCCAGCATTTT.

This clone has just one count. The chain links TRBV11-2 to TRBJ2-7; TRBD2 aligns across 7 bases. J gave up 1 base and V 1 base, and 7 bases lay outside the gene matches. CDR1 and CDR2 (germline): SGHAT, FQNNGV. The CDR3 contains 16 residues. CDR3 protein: CASSLGRGTRSYEQYF. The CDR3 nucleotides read TGTGCCAGCAGCTTAGGGCGGGGGACCCGATCCTACGAGCAGTACTTC. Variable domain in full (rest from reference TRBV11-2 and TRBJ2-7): EAGVAQSPRYKIIEKRQSVAFWCNPISGHATLYWYQQILGQGPKLLIQFQNNGVVDDSQLPKDRFSAERLKGVDSTLKIQPAKLEDSAVYLCASSLGRGTRSYEQYFGPGTRLTVT.

Written as DNA, the CDR3 is TGTGCCAGCAGCTGGGGTACCTCTGGGGCCAACGTCCTGACTTTC. Translation: CASSWGTSGANVLTF. This rearrangement joins TRBV11-1 to TRBJ2-6; D gene unclear. Between the trimmed V and J ends, which lost 4 bases and 0 bases, there was a span of 7 bases. Germline values: CDR1 SGHAT, CDR2 FQDESV (reference sequence). This CDR3 comprises 15 residues.

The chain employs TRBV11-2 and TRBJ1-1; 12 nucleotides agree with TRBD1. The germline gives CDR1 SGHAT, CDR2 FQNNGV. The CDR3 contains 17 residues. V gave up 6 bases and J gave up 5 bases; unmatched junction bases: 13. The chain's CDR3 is CASRLRSLGQGATEAFF. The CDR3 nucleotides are TGTGCCAGCAGGCTTCGCTCCCTGGGACAGGGGGCGACTGAAGCTTTCTTT. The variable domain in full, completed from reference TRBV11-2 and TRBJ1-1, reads EAGVAQSPRYKIIEKRQSVAFWCNPISGHATLYWYQQILGQGPKLLIQFQNNGVVDDSQLPKDRFSAERLKGVDSTLKIQPAKLEDSAVYLCASRLRSLGQGATEAFFGQGTRLTVV.

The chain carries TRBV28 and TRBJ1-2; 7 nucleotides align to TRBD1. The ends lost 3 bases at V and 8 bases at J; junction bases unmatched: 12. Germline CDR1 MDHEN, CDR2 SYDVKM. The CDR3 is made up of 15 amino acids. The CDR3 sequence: CASSFIGRGPGGYTF. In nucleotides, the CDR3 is TGTGCCAGCAGTTTTATAGGGAGGGGGCCTGGGGGCTACACCTTC.

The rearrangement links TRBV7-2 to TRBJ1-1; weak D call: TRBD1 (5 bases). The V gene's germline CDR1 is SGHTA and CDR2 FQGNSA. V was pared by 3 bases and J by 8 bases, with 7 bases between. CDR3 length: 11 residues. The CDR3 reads CASSLGREAFF. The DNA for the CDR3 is TGTGCCAGCAGCTTGGGGCGGGAAGCTTTCTTT.

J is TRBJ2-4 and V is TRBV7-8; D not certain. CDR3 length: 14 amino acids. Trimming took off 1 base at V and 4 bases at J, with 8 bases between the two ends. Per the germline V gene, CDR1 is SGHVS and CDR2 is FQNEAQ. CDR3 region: CASSLVVTKNIQYF. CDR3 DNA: TGTGCCAGCAGCTTAGTTGTCACAAAAAACATTCAGTACTTC.

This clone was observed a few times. This chain's CDR3 is CAINKDRADTEAFF. The CDR3 DNA reads as TGTGCCATCAATAAGGACAGGGCCGACACTGAAGCTTTCTTT. V usage is TRBV10-3 and J usage is TRBJ1-1; 8 nucleotides line up with TRBD1. CDR1 ENHRY and CDR2 SYGVKD come from the germline V gene. With 7 bases clipped from V and 3 bases from J, the junction kept 7 bases outside the gene matches. This CDR3 spans 14 amino acids.

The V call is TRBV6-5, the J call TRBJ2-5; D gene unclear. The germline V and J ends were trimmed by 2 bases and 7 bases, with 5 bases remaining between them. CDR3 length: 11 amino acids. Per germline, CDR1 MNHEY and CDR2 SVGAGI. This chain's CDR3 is CASSYSMTQYF. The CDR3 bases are TGTGCCAGCAGTTACAGTATGACCCAGTACTTC.

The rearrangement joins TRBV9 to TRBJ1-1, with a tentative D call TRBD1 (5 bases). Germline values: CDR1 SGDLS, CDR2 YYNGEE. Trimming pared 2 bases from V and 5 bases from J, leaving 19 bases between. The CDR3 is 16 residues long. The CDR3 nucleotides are TGTGCCAGCAGCGTCGCTCGATGGGGGAGGAGGACTGAAGCTTTCTTT. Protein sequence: CASSVARWGRRTEAFF.

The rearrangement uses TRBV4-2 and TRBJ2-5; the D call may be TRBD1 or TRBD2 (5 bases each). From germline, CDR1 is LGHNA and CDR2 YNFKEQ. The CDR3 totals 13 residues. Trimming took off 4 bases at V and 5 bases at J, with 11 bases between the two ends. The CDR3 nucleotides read TGTGCCAGCAGCCCTCACGGGGCTGAGACCCAGTACTTC. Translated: CASSPHGAETQYF.

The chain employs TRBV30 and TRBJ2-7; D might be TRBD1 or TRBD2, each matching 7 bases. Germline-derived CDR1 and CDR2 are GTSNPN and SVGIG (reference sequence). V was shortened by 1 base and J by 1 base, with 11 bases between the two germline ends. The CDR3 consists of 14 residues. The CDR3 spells CAWSGQGGSYEQYF. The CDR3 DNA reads TGTGCCTGGAGTGGCCAGGGGGGGTCCTACGAGCAGTACTTC.

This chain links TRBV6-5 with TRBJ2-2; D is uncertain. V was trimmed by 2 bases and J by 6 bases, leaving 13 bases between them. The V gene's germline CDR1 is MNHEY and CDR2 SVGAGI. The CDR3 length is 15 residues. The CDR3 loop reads CASSYELAGPGELFF. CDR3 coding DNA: TGTGCCAGCAGTTACGAGTTAGCTGGACCCGGGGAGCTGTTTTTT.

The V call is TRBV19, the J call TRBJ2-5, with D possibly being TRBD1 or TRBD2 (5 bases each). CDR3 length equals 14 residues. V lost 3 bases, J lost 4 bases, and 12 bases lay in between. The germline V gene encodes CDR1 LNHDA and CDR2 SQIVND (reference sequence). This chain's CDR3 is CASSIPGTGETQYF. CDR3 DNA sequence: TGTGCCAGTAGTATTCCCGGGACCGGAGAGACCCAGTACTTC. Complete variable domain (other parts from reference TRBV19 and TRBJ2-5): DGGITQSPKYLFRKEGQNVTLSCEQNLNHDAMYWYRQDPGQGLRLIYYSQIVNDFQKGDIAEGYSVSREKKESFPLTVTSAQKNPTAFYLCASSIPGTGETQYFGPGTRLLVL.

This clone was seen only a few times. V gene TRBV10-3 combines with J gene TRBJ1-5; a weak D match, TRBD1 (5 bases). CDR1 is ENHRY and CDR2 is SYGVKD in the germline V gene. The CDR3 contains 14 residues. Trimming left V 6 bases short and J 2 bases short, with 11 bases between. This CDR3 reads CAIRSGTGNQPQHF. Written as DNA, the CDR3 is TGTGCCATCAGGTCGGGGACCGGCAATCAGCCCCAGCATTTT.

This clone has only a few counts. CDR3 protein: CATGPGVNTEAFF. In DNA form, the CDR3 reads TGTGCCACGGGGCCCGGGGTGAACACTGAAGCTTTCTTT. The chain employs TRBV6-6 and TRBJ1-1; a possible D gene is TRBD1 (5 bases). V lost 10 bases to trimming and J lost 0 bases, with 12 bases between them. This CDR3 has 13 amino acids. Germline lookup yields CDR1 MNHNY and CDR2 SVGAGI (reference sequence).

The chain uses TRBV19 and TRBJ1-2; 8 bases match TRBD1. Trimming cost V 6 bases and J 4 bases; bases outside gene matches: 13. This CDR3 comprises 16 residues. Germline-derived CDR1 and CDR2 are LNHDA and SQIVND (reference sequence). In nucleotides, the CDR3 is TGTGCCAGTAGGCCCCCCACAGGGGGGCTCGGCTATGGCTACACCTTC. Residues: CASRPPTGGLGYGYTF.

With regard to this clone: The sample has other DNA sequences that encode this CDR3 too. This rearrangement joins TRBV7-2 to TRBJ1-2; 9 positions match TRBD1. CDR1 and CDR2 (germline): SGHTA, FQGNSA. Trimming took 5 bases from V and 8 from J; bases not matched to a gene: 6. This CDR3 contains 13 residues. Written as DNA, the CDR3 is TGTGCCAGCAGCCCCCGGGACAGGGAAGGCTACACCTTC. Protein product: CASSPRDREGYTF. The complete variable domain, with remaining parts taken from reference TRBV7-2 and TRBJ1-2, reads GAGVSQSPSNKVTEKGKDVELRCDPISGHTALYWYRQSLGQGLEFLIYFQGNSAPDKSGLPSDRFSAERTGGSVSTLTIQRTQQEDSAVYLCASSPRDREGYTFGSGTRLTVV.

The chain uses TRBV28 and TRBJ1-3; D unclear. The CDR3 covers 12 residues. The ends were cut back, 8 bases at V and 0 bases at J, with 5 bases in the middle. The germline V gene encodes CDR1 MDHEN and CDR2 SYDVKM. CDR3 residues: CASQASGNTIYF. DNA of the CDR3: TGTGCCAGCCAGGCCTCTGGAAACACCATATATTTT.

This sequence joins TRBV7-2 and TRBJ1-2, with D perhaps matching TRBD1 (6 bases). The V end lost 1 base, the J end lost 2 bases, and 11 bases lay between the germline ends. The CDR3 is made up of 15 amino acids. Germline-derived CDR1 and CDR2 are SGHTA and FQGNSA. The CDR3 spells CASSLVGGGNYGYTF. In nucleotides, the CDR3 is TGTGCCAGCAGCTTAGTCGGAGGGGGGAACTATGGCTACACCTTC.

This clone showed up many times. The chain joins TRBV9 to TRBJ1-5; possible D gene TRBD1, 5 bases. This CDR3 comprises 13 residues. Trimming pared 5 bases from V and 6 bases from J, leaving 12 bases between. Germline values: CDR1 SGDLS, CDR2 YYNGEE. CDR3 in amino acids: CASRGEGRQPQHF. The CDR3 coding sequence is TGTGCCAGCAGGGGGGAGGGACGTCAGCCCCAGCATTTT.